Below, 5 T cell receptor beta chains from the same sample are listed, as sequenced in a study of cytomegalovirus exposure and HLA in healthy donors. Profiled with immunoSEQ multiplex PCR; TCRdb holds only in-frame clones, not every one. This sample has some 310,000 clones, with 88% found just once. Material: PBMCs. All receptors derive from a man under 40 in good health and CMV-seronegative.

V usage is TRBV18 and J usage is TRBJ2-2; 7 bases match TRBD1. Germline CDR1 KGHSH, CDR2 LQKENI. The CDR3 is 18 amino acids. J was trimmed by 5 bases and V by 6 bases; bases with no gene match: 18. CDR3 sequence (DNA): TGTGCCAGCTCGCCCGGGACAGTAACGGAGATTGGGACCGGGGAGCTGTTTTTT. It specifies CASSPGTVTEIGTGELFF.

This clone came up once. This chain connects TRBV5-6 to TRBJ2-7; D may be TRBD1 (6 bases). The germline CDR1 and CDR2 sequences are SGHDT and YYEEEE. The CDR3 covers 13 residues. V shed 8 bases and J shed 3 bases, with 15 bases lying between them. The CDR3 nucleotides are TGTGCCAGGAACAGGGTTACCCTCTACGAGCAGTACTTC. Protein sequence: CARNRVTLYEQYF. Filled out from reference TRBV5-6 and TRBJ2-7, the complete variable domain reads DAGVTQSPTHLIKTRGQQVTLRCSPKSGHDTVSWYQQALGQGPQFIFQYYEEEERQRGNFPDRFSGHQFPNYSSELNVNALLLGDSALYLCARNRVTLYEQYFGPGTRLTVT.

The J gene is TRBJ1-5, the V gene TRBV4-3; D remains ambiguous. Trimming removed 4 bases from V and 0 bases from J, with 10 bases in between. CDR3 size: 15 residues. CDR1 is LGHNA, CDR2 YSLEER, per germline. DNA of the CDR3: TGCGCCAGCAGCCGGTCCGTCTATAGCAATCAGCCCCAGCATTTT. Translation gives CASSRSVYSNQPQHF.

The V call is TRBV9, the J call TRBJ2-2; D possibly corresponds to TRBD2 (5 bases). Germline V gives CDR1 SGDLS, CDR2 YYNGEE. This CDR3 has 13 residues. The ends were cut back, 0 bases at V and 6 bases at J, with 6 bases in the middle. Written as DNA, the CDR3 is TGTGCCAGCAGCGTAGACGGGGCCGGGGAGCTGTTTTTT. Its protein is CASSVDGAGELFF.

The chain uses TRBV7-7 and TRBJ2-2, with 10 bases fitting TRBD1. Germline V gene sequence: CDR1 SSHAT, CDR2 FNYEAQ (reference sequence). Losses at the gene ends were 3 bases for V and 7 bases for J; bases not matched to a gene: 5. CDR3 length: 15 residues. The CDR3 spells CASSFDRGQGGELFF. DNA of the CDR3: TGTGCCAGCAGCTTCGACAGGGGGCAGGGCGGGGAGCTGTTTTTT. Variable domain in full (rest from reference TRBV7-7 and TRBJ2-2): GAGVSQSPRYKVTKRGQDVTLRCDPISSHATLYWYQQALGQGPEFLTYFNYEAQPDKSGLPSDRFSAERPEGSISTLTIQRTEQRDSAMYRCASSFDRGQGGELFFGEGSRLTVL.